Listed here are 10 T cell receptor beta chains from one sample, sequenced in a study of T cell responses to AZD1222 COVID-19 vaccine listed by TCRdb under 2021. The time point label of this sample denotes: about 28 days (+/-7) after the second vaccine dose. Libraries came from the immunoSEQ multiplex PCR assay. Imported from immuneACCESS, the table was reduced by TCRdb to in-frame sequences with V and J called. These copies leave out some clones; in studies compared against another copy, an unresolved V gene accounts for under half, and the cause of the remainder is not known. This sample gives roughly 270,000 clones in total; 94% of them show up just once. Approximately 0.52% of the sample is taken by the ten largest. The source was peripheral blood, collected 28 days after the second AZD1222 dose. These receptors came from an adult who received the AZD1222 COVID-19 vaccine.

The genes are TRBV6-5 and TRBJ1-6, with 7 bases lining up with TRBD1. Trimming took 7 bases from V and 7 from J; bases not matched to a gene: 10. The CDR3 length is 15 residues. The germline V gene encodes CDR1 MNHEY and CDR2 SVGAGI. This chain's CDR3 is CASNPHTGANSPLHF. The CDR3 DNA is TGTGCCAGCAACCCACACACAGGGGCAAATTCACCCCTCCACTTT.

As DNA, the CDR3 is TGTGCCAGCAGCCGACCGGGTCCTGCGGGGAACACTGAAGCTTTCTTT. This sequence encodes CASSRPGPAGNTEAFF. The chain couples TRBV7-9 to TRBJ1-1; D is ambiguous. This CDR3 region has 16 residues. Germline CDR1 and CDR2: SEHNR and FQNEAQ (reference sequence). V was trimmed by 5 bases and J by 1 base, leaving 17 bases between them.

The chain uses TRBV9 and TRBJ1-2, with D perhaps matching TRBD1 (5 bases). CDR1 is SGDLS and CDR2 is YYNGEE in the germline V gene. CDR3 length: 15 amino acids. V was pared by 0 bases and J by 4 bases, with 13 bases between. The CDR3 spells CASSVGSPGLYGYTF. In nucleotides, the CDR3 is TGTGCCAGCAGCGTAGGTTCGCCAGGGCTCTATGGCTACACCTTC.

V usage is TRBV14 and J usage is TRBJ1-2; unclear D gene. Germline V lookup: CDR1 SGHDN, CDR2 FVKESK. The CDR3 runs to 15 residues. V lost 4 bases to trimming and J lost 1 base, with 13 bases between them. CDR3 amino acids: CASSPSGSLNYGYTF. In DNA, the CDR3 is TGTGCCAGCAGCCCTTCAGGTTCGCTTAACTATGGCTACACCTTC.

This clone was seen only once. V is TRBV5-4 and J is TRBJ2-1, with unresolved D. CDR3 size: 13 residues. Germline lookup yields CDR1 SGHNT and CDR2 YYREEE (reference sequence). Trimming shortened V by 6 bases and J by 2 bases, and 9 bases separated the two germline ends. The CDR3 sequence: CASTSGTYNEQFF. The CDR3 DNA sequence: TGTGCCAGCACCTCCGGAACCTACAATGAGCAGTTCTTC.

J is TRBJ2-7 and V is TRBV6-5, with a tentative D call TRBD1 (6 bases). The V gene lost 7 bases and the J gene lost 6 bases, with 16 bases spanning the gap. The CDR3 loop spans 13 amino acids. CDR1 and CDR2 from the germline V gene are MNHEY and SVGAGI. The chain's CDR3 is CASTPRGQGEQYF. The CDR3 bases are TGTGCCAGCACCCCCAGGGGCCAGGGCGAGCAGTACTTC.

This chain uses TRBV19 with TRBJ1-4; TRBD1 matches at 7 bases. Germline CDR1 reads LNHDA; CDR2 reads SQIVND (reference sequence). With 4 bases clipped from V and 0 bases from J, the junction kept 8 bases outside the gene matches. The CDR3 totals 17 residues. The CDR3 DNA reads TGTGCCAGTAGTACGCGGGACAGCGGTGCAACTAATGAAAAACTGTTTTTT. Amino acids: CASSTRDSGATNEKLFF.

The V call is TRBV19, the J call TRBJ2-4; no clear D gene. The V end was cut by 5 bases, the J end by 0 bases, with 8 bases between. The CDR3 is 14 residues long. Germline values: CDR1 LNHDA, CDR2 SQIVND (reference sequence). The CDR3 region is CASSRALAKNIQYF. CDR3 nucleotide sequence: TGTGCCAGTAGTCGGGCACTAGCCAAAAACATTCAGTACTTC.

This rearrangement joins TRBV19 to TRBJ2-5, with D uncertain. The germline V and J ends were trimmed by 3 bases and 5 bases, with 13 bases remaining between them. Germline V gene sequence: CDR1 LNHDA, CDR2 SQIVND (reference sequence). The CDR3 covers 14 residues. The CDR3 coding sequence is TGTGCCAGTAGTATGAACTTTTTTAGTGAGACCCAGTACTTC. Protein sequence: CASSMNFFSETQYF.

This chain links TRBV11-1 with TRBJ2-1, with D tentatively TRBD1 (5 bases). The CDR3 has 14 amino acids. The ends were cut back, 5 bases at V and 7 bases at J, with 15 bases in the middle. CDR1 is SGHAT and CDR2 is FQDESV in the germline V gene (reference sequence). The CDR3 DNA follows: TGTGCCAGCAGCCCGGCCAGACAGCCGAATGAGCAGTTCTTC. Residues: CASSPARQPNEQFF.